The clone carrying this T cell receptor beta chain was seen more than once but under ten times. The antigen is not known. The ends were cut back, 0 bases at V and 0 bases at J, with 17 bases in the middle. This CDR3 is 18 amino acids long. Germline V gene data show CDR1 as LGHNT and CDR2 as FRNRAP. This sample was included in a study of T cell repertoires in cytomegalovirus infection. Study overall: Selected CMV epitopes included recently identified HLA-C-restricted ones as well as well-studied HLA-B-restricted ones. Public TCR beta signatures indicated both CMV infection and matching HLA type.

Study-level points and caveats: Of the TCR beta families, the public ones yielded a cumulative frequency that identified carriers of CMV plus the relevant HLA. Ex vivo responses were dominated by HLA-C-restricted CMV-specific TCR beta clonotypes.

TCRdb recomputed calls from the reads with MiXCR, one row per CDR3 protein. The table lists some 920,000 distinct CDR3 sequences, approximately 30% of them singletons. This clonotype originated in a human donor in good health (CMV status not recorded). Some clones in this sample may be carry-over from other donors' samples. The sequencing used cultured CD8+ T cells from PBMCs, collected from culture after CMV antigen stimulation. V and J are TRBV12-5 and TRBJ1-1, with D tentatively TRBD1 (5 bases). This CDR3 reads CASGLVMVGGTMNTEAFF. DNA of the CDR3: TGTGCTAGTGGTTTGGTAATGGTCGGCGGGACGATGAACACTGAAGCTTTCTTT.